This T cell receptor beta chain was profiled in a study of blood T cell repertoires in COVID-19. This CDR3 comprises 11 residues. Germline CDR1 and CDR2: DFQATT and SNEGSKA (reference sequence). V shed 6 bases and J shed 11 bases, with 14 bases lying between them. Clones were sequenced by immunoSEQ multiplex PCR, and TCRdb holds only the in-frame ones, with some missing. There are a few hundred thousand clones in the sample; 83% occur only once, and around 1.3% lies in the top ten. The source material was peripheral blood. This chain connects TRBV20-1 to TRBJ1-5; no reliable D call. The TCR sequence derives from a woman aged 30 to 39 with COVID-19, enrolled during active disease. The CDR3 protein is CSASYGETQHF. CDR3 DNA: TGCAGTGCGAGTTACGGGGAGACCCAGCATTTT.